Listed below are T cell receptor beta chains from one sample, sequenced in a study of vaccination and CD4 T cells after COVID-19. A single record per CDR3 protein comes from TCRdb applying MiXCR to the PCR reads. The sample has 20,000 to 25,000 distinct CDR3 sequences, about 40% seen once. Their antigens remain unidentified. The sequencing here drew on CD4+ T cells from blood, cultured in vitro, taken before SARS-CoV-2 vaccination. Receptors originate from a human donor who had recovered from COVID-19. Both conserved end residues are part of each CDR3. A D gene is named only where the DNA matches it firmly. Clone size appears in some rows only: once, few, many, or a class for an expanded clone.

d_call j_call v_call clone_size cdr3_nt cdr3_aa
TRBD1 TRBJ1-2 TRBV5-1 NA TGCGCCAGCAGCTTGGGAGGGGACAGTTACTATGGCTACACCTTC CASSLGGDSYYGYTF
NA TRBJ2-2 TRBV5-1 NA TGCGCCAGCAGCCTGGCTCTTGACACCGGGGAGCTGTTTTTT CASSLALDTGELFF
NA TRBJ2-1 TRBV15 NA TGTGCCACCAGCAGAGAGGCGGGGGCAAACAATGAGCAGTTCTTC CATSREAGANNEQFF
NA TRBJ1-3 TRBV6-1 few TGTGCCAGCATCAACGCCGCTGGAAACACCATATATTTT CASINAAGNTIYF
TRBD1 TRBJ2-3 TRBV19 NA TGTGCCAGTAGTATAGCCTCGGGACAGGGGGCGCAAAATACGCAGTATTTT CASSIASGQGAQNTQYF
NA TRBJ2-3 TRBV6-1 NA TGTGCCAGCAGTGAAGCACAGGGAGTGATGAGTGATACGCAGTATTTT CASSEAQGVMSDTQYF
TRBD1 TRBJ1-1 TRBV19 NA TGTGCCAGTAGTCAGGGACAGCCGAACACTGAAGCTTTCTTT CASSQGQPNTEAFF
NA TRBJ2-5 TRBV15 NA TGTGCCACCAGCAGAGATAGACTAGCAGGGGGAGAGACCCAGTACTTC CATSRDRLAGGETQYF
TRBD1 TRBJ1-5 TRBV10-3 few TGTGCCATCAGAAAACAGGGGGATCAGCCCCAGCATTTT CAIRKQGDQPQHF
NA TRBJ1-6 TRBV20-1 medium-sized TGCAGTGCTAGATTCGGGAATAATTCACCCCTCCACTTT CSARFGNNSPLHF
TRBD1 TRBJ1-5 TRBV6-2/TRBV6-3 NA TGTGCCAGCAGTACAGGGGATCAGCCCCAGCATTTT CASSTGDQPQHF
NA TRBJ1-6 TRBV20-1 NA TGCAGTGCTAGAGGGGACCCTTCGAATTCACCCCTCCACTTT CSARGDPSNSPLHF
TRBD1 TRBJ1-1 TRBV29-1 NA TGCAGCGTTGGTGCGGACAGGGTAGTAGGGACTGAAGCTTTCTTT CSVGADRVVGTEAFF
TRBD1 TRBJ2-7 TRBV28 few TGTGCCAGCAGCACTGGACAGGGTTATTCCTACGAGCAGTACTTC CASSTGQGYSYEQYF
TRBD1 TRBJ1-1 TRBV5-4 few TGTGCCAGCAGCTACCCACCGGGACAGGGGGCGGACACTGAAGCTTTCTTT CASSYPPGQGADTEAFF
NA TRBJ1-5 TRBV7-2 few TGTGCCAGCAGCCAAGTCACGGGCAGCAATCAGCCCCAGCATTTT CASSQVTGSNQPQHF
TRBD2 TRBJ2-1 TRBV11-2 NA TGTGCCAGCAGCTGGACTAGCGGGAGGGAGAAGGAGCAGTTCTTC CASSWTSGREKEQFF
TRBD1 TRBJ1-1 TRBV7-8 NA TGTGCCAGCTCCCCCAGTGGGGACAGGGAAGCTTTCTTT CASSPSGDREAFF
NA TRBJ2-2 TRBV2 NA TGTGCCAGCAGTGGCGTAGGGCGGACCGGGGAGCTGTTTTTT CASSGVGRTGELFF
NA TRBJ1-2 TRBV4-3 NA TGCGCCAGCAGCCAAGACGCGGGGGACTATGGCTACACCTTC CASSQDAGDYGYTF
TRBD1 TRBJ1-6 TRBV6-2/TRBV6-3 NA TGTGCCAGCAGTGACTCGGAGCCTACAGGGGGCGTGTATAATTCACCCCTCCACTTT CASSDSEPTGGVYNSPLHF
NA TRBJ1-5 TRBV20-1 NA TGCAGTGCAACGTATCAGGATTCGGTTCAGCCCCAGCATTTT CSATYQDSVQPQHF
NA TRBJ1-2 TRBV7-9 NA TGTGCCAGCAGCTTATCGGGGAGAGGCTACACCTTC CASSLSGRGYTF
NA TRBJ1-1 TRBV21-1 few TGTGCCAGCAGCAAATTGAGCTATCTAGGATGCTGGGATGAAGCTTTCTTT CASSKLSYLGCWDEAFF
TRBD2 TRBJ2-7 TRBV7-2 few TGTGCCAGCAGCTTCGACGGGACTAGCGGAACCTACGAGCAGTACTTC CASSFDGTSGTYEQYF
NA TRBJ1-1 TRBV7-9 NA TGTGCCAGCAGCTTCAAGGGTCGGACTGAAGCTTTCTTT CASSFKGRTEAFF
NA TRBJ1-1 TRBV4-1 few TGCGCCAGCAGCCAAGAGGCAGGGAGACGGACTGAAGCTTTCTTT CASSQEAGRRTEAFF
NA TRBJ2-3 TRBV7-9 once TGTGCCAGCCTCACCGCCGGTCGGGAAACAGATACGCAGTATTTT CASLTAGRETDTQYF
TRBD1 TRBJ1-1 TRBV28 NA TGTGCCAGCAGCTCTTATATGACAGGGGGCCATCTTAACACTGAAGCTTTCTTT CASSSYMTGGHLNTEAFF
NA TRBJ1-5 TRBV27 few TGTGCCAGCAGCCCTTGGCGAGGGGTAGGCAATCAGCCCCAGCATTTT CASSPWRGVGNQPQHF
NA TRBJ2-2 TRBV7-9 few TGTGCCAGCAGCTTTATGGGGGTCCCAACCGGGGAGCTGTTTTTT CASSFMGVPTGELFF
NA TRBJ2-5 TRBV20-1 few TGCAGTGCTAGAGATCTATTCGGGGGAGGACAAGAGACCCAGTACTTC CSARDLFGGGQETQYF
TRBD2 TRBJ2-3 TRBV18 NA TGTGCCAGCTCACCAAGCGGGGGGATCGCAGATACGCAGTATTTT CASSPSGGIADTQYF
TRBD2 TRBJ2-3 TRBV19 few TGTGCCAGTAGTAATAGACTAGCGGGGGACCACACAGATACGCAGTATTTT CASSNRLAGDHTDTQYF
NA TRBJ1-6 TRBV6-1 once TGTGCCAGCAGCTGGTCGGGAGGTGGGATTAATTCACCCCTCCACTTT CASSWSGGGINSPLHF
TRBD2 TRBJ2-3 TRBV6-1 few TGTGCCAGCAGTGACGCGTTGGGAGGGAGCACAGATACGCAGTATTTT CASSDALGGSTDTQYF
NA TRBJ1-1 TRBV6-1 NA TGTGCCAGCAGCCACCTTGCTGAAGCTTTCTTT CASSHLAEAFF
NA TRBJ2-3 TRBV27 NA TGTGCCAGCAGCTGTGGGCTACAACGCACAGATACGCAGTATTTT CASSCGLQRTDTQYF
TRBD2 TRBJ2-1 TRBV7-2 NA TGTGCCAGCAGCTTAGAAAGCGGGAGGGCCTACAATGAGCAGTTCTTC CASSLESGRAYNEQFF
TRBD1 TRBJ1-3 TRBV6-1 NA TGTGCCAGCAGTGAACAGGGGGGATCTGGAAACACCATATATTTT CASSEQGGSGNTIYF
NA TRBJ2-5 TRBV12-3/TRBV12-4 NA TGTGCCAGCTCATGGCAGGGGAGCCAAGAGACCCAGTACTTC CASSWQGSQETQYF
NA TRBJ1-5 TRBV20-1 few TGCAGTGCTAGCCCCGACAGGAATCAGCCCCAGCATTTT CSASPDRNQPQHF
NA TRBJ1-2 TRBV7-2 NA TGTGCCAGCAGCTTAGTAAGGCCGGCAAATGCTAACTATGGCTACACCTTC CASSLVRPANANYGYTF
NA TRBJ2-1 TRBV27 NA TGTGCCAGCAGTTTATTAGGGCACAATGAGCAGTTCTTC CASSLLGHNEQFF
TRBD2 TRBJ2-1 TRBV10-1 NA TGCGCCAGCAGTCCCGGGACTAGCGGGAGGGGAGCTGAGCAGTTCTTC CASSPGTSGRGAEQFF
TRBD2 TRBJ2-1 TRBV10-3 few TGTGCCATCAGTCTCCAACACCCCGGGCTAGCGGGGGCGTACGACATCCTTCCCTACAATGAGCAGTTCTTC CAISLQHPGLAGAYDILPYNEQFF
NA TRBJ1-2 TRBV6-2/TRBV6-3 few TGTGCCAGCAGTTACCGACAGGATAACTATGGCTACACCTTC CASSYRQDNYGYTF
NA TRBJ1-5 TRBV21-1 NA TGTGCCAGCAGCAATGCCCCACCTAGGAGGGATAGCAATCAGCCCCAGCATTTT CASSNAPPRRDSNQPQHF
TRBD1 TRBJ1-5 TRBV6-1 NA TGTGCCAGCAGGGAGAACAGGGGAAGCCAGCCCCAGCATTTT CASRENRGSQPQHF
NA TRBJ2-5 TRBV28 NA TGTGCCAGCAGTTTAGCGGGCCCCCCGGCGGAGACCCAGTACTTC CASSLAGPPAETQYF
NA TRBJ1-5 TRBV19 NA TGTGCCAGTAGTACGGAAGGACTTTCCAATCAGCCCCAGCATTTT CASSTEGLSNQPQHF
NA TRBJ1-2 TRBV6-2/TRBV6-3 few TGTGCCAGCAGTTTTAACATCCCACGGGGCTACACCTTC CASSFNIPRGYTF
NA TRBJ2-3 TRBV20-1 NA TGCAGTGCTAGATTGTTCAGCTCGAGCACAGATACGCAGTATTTT CSARLFSSSTDTQYF